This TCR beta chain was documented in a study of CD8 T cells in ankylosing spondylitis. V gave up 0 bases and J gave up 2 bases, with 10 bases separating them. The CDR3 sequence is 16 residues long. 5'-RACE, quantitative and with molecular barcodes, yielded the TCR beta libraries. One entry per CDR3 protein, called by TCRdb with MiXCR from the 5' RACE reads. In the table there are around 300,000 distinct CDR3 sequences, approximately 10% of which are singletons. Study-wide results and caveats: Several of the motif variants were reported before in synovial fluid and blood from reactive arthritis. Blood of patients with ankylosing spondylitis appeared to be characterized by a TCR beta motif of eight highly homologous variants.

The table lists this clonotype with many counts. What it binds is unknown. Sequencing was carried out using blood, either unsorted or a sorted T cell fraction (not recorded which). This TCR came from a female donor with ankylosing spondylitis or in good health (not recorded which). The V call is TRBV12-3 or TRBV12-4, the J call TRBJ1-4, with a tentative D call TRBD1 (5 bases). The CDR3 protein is CASSLALGETNEKLFF. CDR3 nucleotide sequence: TGTGCCAGCAGTTTAGCGCTGGGGGAGACTAATGAAAAACTGTTTTTT.